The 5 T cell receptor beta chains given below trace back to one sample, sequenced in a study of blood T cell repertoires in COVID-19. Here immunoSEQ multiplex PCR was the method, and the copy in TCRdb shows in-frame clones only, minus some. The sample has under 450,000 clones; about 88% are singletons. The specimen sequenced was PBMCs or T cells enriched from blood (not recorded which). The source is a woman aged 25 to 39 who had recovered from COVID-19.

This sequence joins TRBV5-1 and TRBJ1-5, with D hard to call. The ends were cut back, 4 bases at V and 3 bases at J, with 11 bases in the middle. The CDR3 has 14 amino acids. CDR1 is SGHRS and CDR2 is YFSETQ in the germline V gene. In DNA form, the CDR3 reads TGCGCCAGCAGCCCGGGAGGTAACAATCAGCCCCAGCATTTT. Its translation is CASSPGGNNQPQHF.

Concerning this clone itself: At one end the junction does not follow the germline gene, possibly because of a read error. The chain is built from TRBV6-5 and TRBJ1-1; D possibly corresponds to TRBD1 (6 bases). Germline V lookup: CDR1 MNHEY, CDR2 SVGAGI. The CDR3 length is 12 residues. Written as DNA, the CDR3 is TGTGCCAGCAGTCCTAGAGGGGGGCGCGGGGGTTTT. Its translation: CASSPRGGRGGF.

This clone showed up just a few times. CDR3 DNA: TGTGCCAGCTCACCCGACAGCAACACCATATATTTT. This gives the protein CASSPDSNTIYF. V gene TRBV18 combines with J gene TRBJ1-3, with a tentative D call TRBD1 (5 bases). CDR1 and CDR2 from the germline V gene are KGHSH and LQKENI. Trimming pared 3 bases from V and 7 bases from J, leaving 7 bases between. This CDR3 comprises 12 residues.

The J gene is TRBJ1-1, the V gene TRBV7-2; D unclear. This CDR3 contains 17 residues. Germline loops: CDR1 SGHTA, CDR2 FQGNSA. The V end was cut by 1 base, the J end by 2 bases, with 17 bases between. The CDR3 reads CASSLDFTAFGNTEAFF. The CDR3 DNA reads TGTGCCAGCAGCTTAGACTTTACAGCTTTTGGCAACACTGAAGCTTTCTTT.

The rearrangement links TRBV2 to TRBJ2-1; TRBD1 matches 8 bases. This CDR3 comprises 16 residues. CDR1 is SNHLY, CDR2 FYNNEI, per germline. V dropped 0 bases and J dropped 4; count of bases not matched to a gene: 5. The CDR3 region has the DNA TGTGCCAGCAGTGAAGCAATACAGGGGGTGTACAATGAGCAGTTCTTC. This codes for CASSEAIQGVYNEQFF.